This entry lists 19 T cell receptor beta chains sequenced from one sample in a study of blood T cells in healthy people across ages. PCR was performed a second time for about 7 to 12 cycles using a sample-barcoded 5' primer and a J-beta primer mix. TCRdb redid the calling of the 5' RACE reads with MiXCR, one entry per CDR3 protein. The sample has some 1,500,000 distinct CDR3 sequences, roughly 43% seen once. The material sequenced was blood. These receptors all stem from a woman aged 18 to 35 in good health.

The V gene is TRBV25-1, the J gene TRBJ1-6, with TRBD1 matching 11 bases. V shed 1 base and J 4 bases; nucleotides not matched to a gene: 3. From germline, CDR1 is MGHDK and CDR2 SYGVNS. This CDR3 contains 17 residues. The DNA of the CDR3 is TGTGCCAGCAGTGAATTAGGGACAGGGGGTTATAATTCACCCCTCCACTTT. This sequence encodes CASSELGTGGYNSPLHF.

The J gene is TRBJ1-2, the V gene TRBV6-6; weak D call: TRBD1 (5 bases). CDR1 is MNHNY and CDR2 is SVGAGI in the germline V gene (reference sequence). The CDR3 consists of 14 residues. Trimming shortened V by 4 bases and J by 7 bases, and 16 bases separated the two germline ends. The CDR3 region has the DNA TGTGCCAGCAGTTTACTGAGGGACTGGGCTGGCTACACCTTC. This gives the protein CASSLLRDWAGYTF.

This clonotype was seen only once. The chain joins TRBV20-1 to TRBJ2-1; maybe TRBD2 (6 bases). The CDR3 is 15 amino acids. Trimming stripped 3 bases from V and 2 bases from J, with 14 bases between. CDR1 is DFQATT and CDR2 is SNEGSKA in the germline V gene (reference sequence). The CDR3 DNA follows: TGCAGTGCTAGTGAGGGGACTTATACCTACAATGAGCAGTTCTTC. Amino acid sequence: CSASEGTYTYNEQFF.

The V and J genes are TRBV7-9 and TRBJ2-3, with D unclear. The CDR3 totals 14 residues. CDR1 is SEHNR, CDR2 FQNEAQ, per germline (reference sequence). The V gene lost 7 bases and the J gene lost 1 base, with 12 bases spanning the gap. The CDR3 region is CASNFAARTDTQYF. The CDR3 DNA reads as TGTGCCAGCAATTTTGCAGCGCGCACAGATACGCAGTATTTT.

This clonotype was seen a handful of times. The V gene is TRBV4-3, the J gene TRBJ2-7; 11 bases map to TRBD2. The germline CDR1 and CDR2 sequences are LGHNA and YSLEER. This CDR3 has 18 residues. With V trimmed by 1 base and J by 7 bases, 15 bases remained unmatched. This CDR3 is CASSQGPIGTSGVNEQYF. CDR3 DNA: TGCGCCAGCAGCCAAGGGCCTATCGGGACTAGCGGTGTCAATGAGCAGTACTTC.

This clonotype was detected ten times or more. The V call is TRBV4-3, the J call TRBJ2-3, with 10 positions matching TRBD2. Germline V gives CDR1 LGHNA, CDR2 YSLEER. J lost 0 bases, V lost 4 bases, and 4 bases had no gene match. This CDR3 spans 16 amino acids. CDR3 amino acids: CASSLGLAESTDTQYF. CDR3 nucleotides: TGCGCCAGCAGCCTTGGACTAGCGGAGAGCACAGATACGCAGTATTTT.

This clonotype was seen more than once but under ten times. V usage is TRBV20-1 and J usage is TRBJ1-1; TRBD1 aligns across 8 bases. Germline CDR1 reads DFQATT; CDR2 reads SNEGSKA (reference sequence). V shed 0 bases and J 9 bases; nucleotides not matched to a gene: 9. This CDR3 contains 14 residues. The CDR3 DNA sequence: TGCAGTGCTAGAGATACCGGACAGGGTCAACAAGCTTTCTTT. Translated, it gives CSARDTGQGQQAFF.

V gene TRBV7-3 combines with J gene TRBJ1-2; 8 bases agree with TRBD1. The ends lost 6 bases at V and 4 bases at J; junction bases unmatched: 10. The CDR3 is made up of 15 amino acids. The germline gives CDR1 SGHTA, CDR2 FQGTGA. The CDR3, as DNA: TGTGCCAGCAGGATTACAGGGGGGGCCCCCTATGGCTACACCTTC. Its protein is CASRITGGAPYGYTF.

This chain links TRBV2 with TRBJ2-2; a possible D gene is TRBD2 (5 bases). The germline CDR1 and CDR2 sequences are SNHLY and FYNNEI. CDR3 length equals 16 residues. V dropped 5 bases and J dropped 7 bases, with 20 bases sitting between them. The CDR3 sequence is CASSPEGAVRSGELFF. CDR3 in DNA: TGTGCCAGCAGTCCCGAGGGAGCGGTGCGAAGCGGGGAGCTGTTTTTT.

V and J are TRBV20-1 and TRBJ2-5, with TRBD2 matching 13 bases. CDR1 DFQATT and CDR2 SNEGSKA come from the germline V gene (reference sequence). V was pared by 5 bases and J by 11 bases, with 14 bases of the junction left unmatched. This CDR3 region has 15 residues. The DNA for the CDR3 is TGCAGTGCTGGTGGGACTAGCGGGATTATCGATGAGCAGTACTTC. Amino acids: CSAGGTSGIIDEQYF.

V is TRBV15 and J is TRBJ1-5; D might be TRBD1 (6 bases). From germline, CDR1 is LNHNV and CDR2 YYDKDF (reference sequence). The CDR3 runs 15 residues. Trimming cost V 6 bases and J 2 bases, with 14 bases left between them. CDR3 nucleotide sequence: TGTGCCACCAGTACACAGGGAAGGGGCAATCAGCCCCAGCATTTT. It codes for CATSTQGRGNQPQHF. The full variable domain, with the rest looked up from reference TRBV15 and TRBJ1-5, is DAMVIQNPRYQVTQFGKPVTLSCSQTLNHNVMYWYQQKSSQAPKLLFHYYDKDFNNEADTPDNFQSRRPNTSFCFLDIRSPGLGDTAMYLCATSTQGRGNQPQHFGDGTRLSIL.

The rearrangement joins TRBV9 to TRBJ1-2; 7 bases are a match to TRBD1. The trim removed 1 base at V and 7 bases at J, leaving 7 bases unmatched. CDR3 length equals 14 residues. The germline V gene encodes CDR1 SGDLS and CDR2 YYNGEE. The CDR3 DNA reads as TGTGCCAGCAGCGTAACCCAGGGGGGGCCTGGCTACACCTTC. This encodes CASSVTQGGPGYTF. Full variable domain (outside the CDR3, taken from reference TRBV9 and TRBJ1-2): DSGVTQTPKHLITATGQRVTLRCSPRSGDLSVYWYQQSLDQGLQFLIQYYNGEERAKGNILERFSAQQFPDLHSELNLSSLELGDSALYFCASSVTQGGPGYTFGSGTRLTVV.

This chain links TRBV29-1 with TRBJ1-2; D may be TRBD1 (5 bases). V was shortened by 6 bases and J by 1 base, with 15 bases between the two germline ends. The CDR3 totals 14 residues. Germline CDR1 is SQVTM and CDR2 is ANQGSEA. The CDR3 region has the DNA TGCAGCGTCGGGGGTTCAGTGAGTAACTATGGCTACACCTTC. Its translation: CSVGGSVSNYGYTF.

This chain uses TRBV4-1 with TRBJ1-4; the D gene is possibly TRBD1 (6 bases). V lost 4 bases, J lost 12 bases, and 18 bases lay in between. The CDR3 is 14 residues long. CDR1 is MGHRA and CDR2 is YSYEKL in the germline V gene. CDR3 in amino acids: CASSPRGVGEELFF. DNA for the CDR3: TGCGCCAGCAGCCCCAGGGGTGTGGGGGAAGAACTGTTTTTT.

This clonotype has ten or more counts. The chain joins TRBV5-1 to TRBJ1-2; no definite D call. The CDR3 has 16 residues. V was cut by 4 bases and J by 4 bases, with 20 bases left in between. The germline V gene has CDR1 SGHRS and CDR2 YFSETQ. CDR3 bases: TGCGCCAGCAGCCTGGAATCCCACCGGGGAACCTATGGCTACACCTTC. Its protein product is CASSLESHRGTYGYTF.

To note about this clonotype: The junction departs from germline at one end; a sequencing error may be responsible. The J gene is TRBJ2-1, the V gene TRBV12-3 or TRBV12-4; D is uncertain. The DNA matches TRBJ2-7 better at its end, which makes the J call doubtful. The CDR3 runs 12 residues. CDR3 nucleotides: TGTGTCAGCAATTTTGTTTACAATGAGCAGTACTTC. Amino acid sequence: CVSNFVYNEQYF.

There are a few counts of this clonotype. The rearrangement joins TRBV7-2 to TRBJ2-3; 13 nucleotides align to TRBD2. The junction had 13 bases not matched to a gene; V was cut back by 5 bases and J by 8 bases. This CDR3 spans 17 amino acids. The germline gives CDR1 SGHTA, CDR2 FQGNSA. CDR3: CASSGPSRTSGSVTQYF. In nucleotides, the CDR3 is TGTGCCAGCAGCGGCCCAAGTAGGACTAGCGGGAGCGTTACGCAGTATTTT.

Details on this clonotype: Sequence at one end of the junction differs from germline and may be a read error. This chain joins TRBV6-6 and TRBJ1-1; 7 bases agree with TRBD1. CDR3 size: 14 residues. Germline lookup yields CDR1 MNHNY and CDR2 SVGAGI (reference sequence). The CDR3 loop reads CASTRDSLNPEAFF. The CDR3 DNA follows: TGTGCCAGCACCAGGGACAGCTTGAACCCTGAAGCTTTCTTT.

This clonotype was detected only a few times. The chain uses TRBV20-1 and TRBJ2-7, with TRBD1 identical over 7 bases. Germline V gives CDR1 DFQATT, CDR2 SNEGSKA (reference sequence). The CDR3 sequence is 14 residues long. V shed 5 bases and J 4 bases; nucleotides not matched to a gene: 11. CDR3 sequence: CSAVGRDSYYEQYF. CDR3 nucleotides: TGCAGTGCTGTCGGCCGGGACAGCTATTACGAGCAGTACTTC.